The clone carrying this TCR beta chain was detected a few times. The antigen is not known. These data are taken from a study of identical twins. Overall study findings and caveats: Memory repertoires showed no such pattern, whereas abundant cord blood beta clonotypes carried fewer insertions.

Through template switching, a universal primer site was introduced, and the cDNA contained unique molecular identifiers. TCRdb passed the 5' RACE reads through MiXCR, listing each CDR3 protein once. Among hundreds of thousands of distinct CDR3 sequences listed, roughly 20% were seen once. The ends were cut back, 9 bases at V and 5 bases at J, with 19 bases in the middle. The CDR3 runs 15 residues. Germline V gene sequence: CDR1 LNHNV, CDR2 YYDKDF (reference sequence). The same data also went into a second study, on T cells expressing NK-cell markers.

The chain combines TRBV15 with TRBJ2-2, with D possibly matching TRBD1 (6 bases). The sequenced sample consisted of PBMCs. This sequence was found in a woman between 18 and 30 years old in good health. The CDR3 DNA follows: TGTGCCACTAGTGCTGGGGGCTTATTAACCGGGGAGCTGTTTTTT. Translating it yields CATSAGGLLTGELFF.